These 5 T cell receptor beta chains originate from one sample sequenced in a study of T-cell reconstitution after alpha-beta-depleted transplantation in children. Unique molecular identifiers were built into the TCRbeta library. TCRdb ran MiXCR on the PCR reads and lists one entry per CDR3 protein. The table records approximately 650,000 distinct CDR3 sequences, about an eighth of them present only once. The sequencing used PBMCs, collected before TCRalphabeta/CD19-depleted stem cell transplant. The receptors derive from a girl aged 2 to 10 with congenital amegakaryocytic thrombocytopenia, due to receive a stem cell transplant.

This clonotype occurred a few times. The chain is built from TRBV12-5 and TRBJ2-4; D uncertain. The CDR3 has 11 amino acids. Germline CDR1 LGHNT, CDR2 FRNRAP. With 5 bases removed from V and 6 bases from J, the gap between germline ends came to 5 bases. The CDR3 loop is CASGVGNIQYF. The CDR3 DNA is TGTGCTAGTGGTGTCGGAAACATTCAGTACTTC.

This clonotype has only a few counts. The chain couples TRBV29-1 to TRBJ1-2; D might be TRBD1 (5 bases). This CDR3 is built from 11 residues. Germline assignment: CDR1 SQVTM and CDR2 ANQGSEA. V dropped 7 bases and J dropped 5 bases, with 11 bases sitting between them. The CDR3 sequence is CSAGGTYGYTF. In nucleotides, the CDR3 is TGCAGCGCCGGAGGGACTTATGGCTACACCTTC.

The table lists this clonotype with a few counts. The rearrangement links TRBV20-1 to TRBJ1-1; D ambiguous. V dropped 3 bases and J dropped 2 bases, with 13 bases sitting between them. This CDR3 is 14 amino acids long. CDR1 DFQATT and CDR2 SNEGSKA come from the germline V gene (reference sequence). As DNA, the CDR3 is TGCAGTGCTAGTACGCTGGCGGGCAACACTGAAGCTTTCTTT. It codes for CSASTLAGNTEAFF.

At least ten counts were recorded for this clonotype. The V gene is TRBV24-1, the J gene TRBJ2-5; D unclear. Trimming pared 0 bases from V and 5 bases from J, leaving 3 bases between. The CDR3 is 12 residues long. Germline loops: CDR1 KGHDR, CDR2 SFDVKD. This CDR3 is CATSDLLETQYF. The CDR3 bases are TGTGCCACCAGTGATTTGTTGGAGACCCAGTACTTC.

Ten or more counts support this clonotype. The chain joins TRBV29-1 to TRBJ2-1, with D possibly being TRBD1 (6 bases). From germline, CDR1 is SQVTM and CDR2 ANQGSEA. The V and J ends lost 4 bases and 2 bases respectively, with 12 bases between them. The length of the CDR3 is 14 residues. The CDR3 reads CSVAGTNTYNEQFF. CDR3 bases: TGCAGCGTTGCCGGGACAAACACCTACAATGAGCAGTTCTTC.